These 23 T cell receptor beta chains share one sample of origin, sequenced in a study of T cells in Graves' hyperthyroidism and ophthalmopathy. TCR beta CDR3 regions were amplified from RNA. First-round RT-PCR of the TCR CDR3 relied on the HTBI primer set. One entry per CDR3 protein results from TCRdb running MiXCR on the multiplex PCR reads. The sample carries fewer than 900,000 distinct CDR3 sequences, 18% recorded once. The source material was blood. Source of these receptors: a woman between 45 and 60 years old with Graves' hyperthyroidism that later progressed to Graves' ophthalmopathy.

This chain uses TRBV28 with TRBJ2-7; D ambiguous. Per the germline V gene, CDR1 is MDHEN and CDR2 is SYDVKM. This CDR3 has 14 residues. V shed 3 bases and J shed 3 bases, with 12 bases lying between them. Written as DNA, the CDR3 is TGTGCCAGCAGTTTGGGTCCCTCGGGCTACGAGCAGTACTTC. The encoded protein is CASSLGPSGYEQYF.

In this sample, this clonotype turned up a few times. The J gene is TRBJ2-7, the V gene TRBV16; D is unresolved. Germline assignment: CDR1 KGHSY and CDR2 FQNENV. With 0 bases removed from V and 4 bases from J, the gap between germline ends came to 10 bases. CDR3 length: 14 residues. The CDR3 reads CASSQSQFRYEQYF. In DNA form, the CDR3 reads TGTGCCAGCAGCCAATCCCAGTTCAGGTACGAGCAGTACTTC.

Here the CDR3 DNA reads TGTGCCAGCAGCGTAAATAGGGGATCCGACACCGGGGAGCTGTTTTTT. This encodes CASSVNRGSDTGELFF. The J gene is TRBJ2-2, the V gene TRBV9; possibly TRBD1 for D (5 bases). The length of the CDR3 is 16 residues. V lost 1 base, J lost 3 bases, and 13 bases lay in between. From germline, CDR1 is SGDLS and CDR2 YYNGEE.

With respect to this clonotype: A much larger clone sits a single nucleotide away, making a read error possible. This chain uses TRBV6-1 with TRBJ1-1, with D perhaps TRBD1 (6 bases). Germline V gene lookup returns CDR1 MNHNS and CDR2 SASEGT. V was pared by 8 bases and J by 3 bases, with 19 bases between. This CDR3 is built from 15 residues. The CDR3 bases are TGTGCCAGCCGGTTAGGGGGACGAATGGACACTGAAGCTTTCTTT. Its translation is CASRLGGRMDTEAFF.

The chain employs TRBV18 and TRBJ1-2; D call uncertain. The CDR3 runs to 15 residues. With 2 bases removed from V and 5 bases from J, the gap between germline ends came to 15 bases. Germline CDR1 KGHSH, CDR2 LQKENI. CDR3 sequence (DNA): TGTGCCAGCTCACCAAAGGAAGGGTCTCTTTATGGCTACACCTTC. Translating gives CASSPKEGSLYGYTF. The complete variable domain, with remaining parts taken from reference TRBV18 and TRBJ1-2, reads NAGVMQNPRHLVRRRGQEARLRCSPMKGHSHVYWYRQLPEEGLKFMVYLQKENIIDESGMPKERFSAEFPKEGPSILRIQQVVRGDSAAYFCASSPKEGSLYGYTFGSGTRLTVV.

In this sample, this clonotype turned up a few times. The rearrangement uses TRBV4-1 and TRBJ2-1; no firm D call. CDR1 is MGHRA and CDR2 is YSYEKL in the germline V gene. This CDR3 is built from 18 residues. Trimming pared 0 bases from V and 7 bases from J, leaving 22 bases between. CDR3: CASSQEARRPPRVNEQFF. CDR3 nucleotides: TGCGCCAGCAGCCAAGAGGCACGGAGACCGCCCCGGGTAAATGAGCAGTTCTTC.

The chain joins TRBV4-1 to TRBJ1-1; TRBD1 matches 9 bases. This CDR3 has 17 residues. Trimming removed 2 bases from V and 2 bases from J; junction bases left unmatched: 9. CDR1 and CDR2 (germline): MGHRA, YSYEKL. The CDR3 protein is CASSQKGTGPRNTEAFF. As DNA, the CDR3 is TGCGCCAGCAGCCAAAAAGGGACAGGGCCACGAAACACTGAAGCTTTCTTT.

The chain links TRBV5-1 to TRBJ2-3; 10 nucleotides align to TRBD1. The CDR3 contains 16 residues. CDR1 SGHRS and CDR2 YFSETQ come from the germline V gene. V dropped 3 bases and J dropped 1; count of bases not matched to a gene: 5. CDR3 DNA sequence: TGCGCCAGCAGCTGGGGACAGGGGTTGGGCACAGATACGCAGTATTTT. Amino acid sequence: CASSWGQGLGTDTQYF.

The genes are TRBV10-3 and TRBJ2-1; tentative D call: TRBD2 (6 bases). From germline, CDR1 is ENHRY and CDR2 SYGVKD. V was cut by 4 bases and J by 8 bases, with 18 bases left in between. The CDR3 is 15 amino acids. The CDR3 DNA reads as TGTGCCATCAGTGTCTTGGGGGGAAGAAGGGATGAGCAGTTCTTC. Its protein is CAISVLGGRRDEQFF.

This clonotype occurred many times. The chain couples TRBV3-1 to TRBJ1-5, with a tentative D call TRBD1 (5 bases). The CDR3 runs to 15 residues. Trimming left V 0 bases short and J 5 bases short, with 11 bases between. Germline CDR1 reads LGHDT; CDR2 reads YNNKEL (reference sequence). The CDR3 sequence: CASSQDLGDHQPQHF. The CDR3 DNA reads TGTGCCAGCAGCCAAGATTTGGGGGACCATCAGCCCCAGCATTTT.

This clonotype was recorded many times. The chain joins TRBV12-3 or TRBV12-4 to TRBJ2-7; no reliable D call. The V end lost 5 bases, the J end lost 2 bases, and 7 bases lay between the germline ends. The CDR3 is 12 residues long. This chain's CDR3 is CASSDPAYEQYF. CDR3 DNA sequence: TGTGCCAGCAGTGACCCGGCCTACGAGCAGTACTTC.

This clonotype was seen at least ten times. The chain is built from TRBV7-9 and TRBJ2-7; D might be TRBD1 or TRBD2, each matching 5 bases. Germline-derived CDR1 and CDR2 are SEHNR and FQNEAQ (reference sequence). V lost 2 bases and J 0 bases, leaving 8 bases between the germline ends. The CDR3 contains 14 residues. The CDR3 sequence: CASSLIGTSYEQYF. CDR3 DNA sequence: TGTGCCAGCAGCTTAATAGGGACCTCCTACGAGCAGTACTTC.

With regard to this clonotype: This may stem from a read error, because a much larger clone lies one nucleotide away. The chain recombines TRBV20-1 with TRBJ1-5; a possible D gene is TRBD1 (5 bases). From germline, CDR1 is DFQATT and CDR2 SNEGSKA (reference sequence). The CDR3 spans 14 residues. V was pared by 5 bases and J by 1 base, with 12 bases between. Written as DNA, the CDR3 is TGCAGTGCTGGACCCGGGACCAGCAATCAGCCCCAGCATTTT. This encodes CSAGPGTSNQPQHF.

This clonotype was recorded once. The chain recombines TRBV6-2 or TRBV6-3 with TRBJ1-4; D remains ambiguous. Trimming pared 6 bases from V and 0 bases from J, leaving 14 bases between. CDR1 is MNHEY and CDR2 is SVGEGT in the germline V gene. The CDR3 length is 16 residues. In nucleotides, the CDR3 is TGTGCCAGCAGCAGAGGACCGTCGACAACTAATGAAAAACTGTTTTTT. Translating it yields CASSRGPSTTNEKLFF.

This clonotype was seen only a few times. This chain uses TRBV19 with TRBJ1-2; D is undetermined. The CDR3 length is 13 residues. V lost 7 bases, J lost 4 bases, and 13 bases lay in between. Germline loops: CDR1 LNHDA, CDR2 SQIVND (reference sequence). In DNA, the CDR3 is TGTGCCAGTACCACTACGGGAATCTATGGCTACACCTTC. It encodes CASTTTGIYGYTF.

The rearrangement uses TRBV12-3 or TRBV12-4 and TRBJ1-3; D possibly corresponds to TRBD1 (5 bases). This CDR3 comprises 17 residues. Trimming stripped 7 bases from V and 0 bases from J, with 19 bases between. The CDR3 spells CASTLSGTVSSGNTIYF. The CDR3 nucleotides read TGTGCCAGCACTCTATCCGGGACGGTGAGCTCTGGAAACACCATATATTTT.

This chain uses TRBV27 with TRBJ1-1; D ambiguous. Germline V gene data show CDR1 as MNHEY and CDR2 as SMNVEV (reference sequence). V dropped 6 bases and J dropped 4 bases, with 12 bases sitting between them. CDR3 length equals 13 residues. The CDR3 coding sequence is TGTGCCAGCAGGCTAAGGGAAACCACTGAAGCTTTCTTT. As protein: CASRLRETTEAFF.

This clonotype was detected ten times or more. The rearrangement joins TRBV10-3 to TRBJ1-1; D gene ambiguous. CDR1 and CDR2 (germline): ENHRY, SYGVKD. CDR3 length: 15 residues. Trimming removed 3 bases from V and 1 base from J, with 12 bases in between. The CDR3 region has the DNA TGTGCCATCAGTGATCGCGAGGGTAGGAACACTGAAGCTTTCTTT. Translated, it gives CAISDREGRNTEAFF.

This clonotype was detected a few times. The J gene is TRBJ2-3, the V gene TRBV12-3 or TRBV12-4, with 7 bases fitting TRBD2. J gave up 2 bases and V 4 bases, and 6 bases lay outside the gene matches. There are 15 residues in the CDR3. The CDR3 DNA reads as TGTGCCAGCAGTTACCCCCGGGAGGACACAGATACGCAGTATTTT. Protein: CASSYPREDTDTQYF.

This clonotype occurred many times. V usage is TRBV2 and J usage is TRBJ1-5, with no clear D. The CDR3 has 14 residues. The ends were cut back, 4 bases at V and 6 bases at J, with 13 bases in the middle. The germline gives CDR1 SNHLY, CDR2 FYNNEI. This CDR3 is CASSAGWGPQPQHF. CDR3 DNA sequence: TGTGCCAGCAGTGCTGGGTGGGGTCCTCAGCCCCAGCATTTT.

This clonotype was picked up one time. The chain's CDR3 is CASSFGGSEGYTF. The DNA for the CDR3 is TGTGCCAGCAGCTTTGGGGGCTCGGAGGGCTACACCTTC. The rearrangement uses TRBV13 and TRBJ1-2; the D gene is possibly TRBD1 (6 bases). The germline gives CDR1 PRHDT, CDR2 FYEKMQ (reference sequence). V was trimmed by 3 bases and J by 8 bases, leaving 13 bases between them. This CDR3 region has 13 residues.

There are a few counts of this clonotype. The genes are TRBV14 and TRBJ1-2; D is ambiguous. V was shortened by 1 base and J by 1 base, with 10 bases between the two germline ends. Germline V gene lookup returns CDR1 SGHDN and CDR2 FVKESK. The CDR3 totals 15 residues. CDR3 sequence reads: CASSQVLGINYGYTF. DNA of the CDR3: TGTGCCAGCAGCCAAGTTCTGGGAATTAACTATGGCTACACCTTC.

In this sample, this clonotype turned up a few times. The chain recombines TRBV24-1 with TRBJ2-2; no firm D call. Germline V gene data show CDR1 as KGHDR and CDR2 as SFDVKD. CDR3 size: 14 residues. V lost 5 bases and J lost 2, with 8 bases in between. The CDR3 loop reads CATSVRTNTGELFF. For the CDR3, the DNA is TGTGCCACCAGTGTCAGGACCAACACCGGGGAGCTGTTTTTT.